In its sample, the clone carrying this T cell receptor beta chain was seen a few times. Its antigen is unknown. One junction end disagrees with the germline gene, perhaps due to a read error. This same CDR3 is encoded by further DNA sequences in the sample. The sample is drawn from a study of metastatic and nonmetastatic thyroid tumors. Not a single patient had been given any form of treatment at any point before undergoing thyroid surgery. Findings and limits, study-wide: Reportedly, malignant thyroid tumors had significantly higher TCR beta diversity than benign nodules, in blood and tumor.

CDR3 length: 14 amino acids. The germline gives CDR1 SGHRS, CDR2 YFSETQ. TCRdb used MiXCR to call clones anew from the PCR reads. The profile shows 50,000 to 65,000 clones, less than 5% of them singletons. This receptor was identified in a female donor with papillary thyroid cancer or a benign thyroid nodule (not recorded which). Some clones in this sample may be carry-over from other donors' samples. Input material: blood. The V call is TRBV5-1, the J call TRBJ1-1; 8 positions agree with TRBD1. In DNA, the CDR3 is TGTGCCAGCAGCCCAGGGGGCCAGAACACTGAAGCTTTCTTT. Its protein is CASSPGGQNTEAFF.